These 27 T cell receptor beta chains originate from one sample sequenced in a study of breast tumors, draining lymph nodes, adjacent tissues. The lymph nodes were axillary draining lymph nodes from breast cancer patients. MiXCR, applied by TCRdb to the multiplex PCR reads, yields one record per CDR3 protein. This sample has 270,000 or so distinct CDR3 sequences, with about 33% found just once. Sequencing was done on a sample of axillary lymph node tissue. The receptor source for this set is a female donor with breast cancer. Some clones in this sample may be carry-over from other donors' samples.

The J gene is TRBJ2-1, the V gene TRBV12-3 or TRBV12-4; D is perhaps TRBD1 or TRBD2 (5 bases each). Trimming took off 3 bases at V and 2 bases at J, with 20 bases between the two ends. The CDR3 loop spans 18 amino acids. The CDR3 region is CASSFPAGTESTYNEQFF. As DNA, the CDR3 is TGTGCCAGCAGTTTCCCAGCCGGGACGGAGTCCACCTACAATGAGCAGTTCTTC.

This clonotype showed up many times. The chain carries TRBV7-8 and TRBJ2-2, with TRBD1 identical over 7 bases. The CDR3 is made up of 16 amino acids. The germline V gene has CDR1 SGHVS and CDR2 FQNEAQ. Trimming took 2 bases from V and 3 from J; bases not matched to a gene: 6. CDR3 nucleotides: TGTGCCAGCAGCTTAAAGGGACAGACGTACACCGGGGAGCTGTTTTTT. This sequence encodes CASSLKGQTYTGELFF. The full variable domain, completed using reference TRBV7-8 and TRBJ2-2, is GAGVSQSPRYKVAKRGQDVALRCDPISGHVSLFWYQQALGQGPEFLTYFQNEAQLDKSGLPSDRFFAERPEGSVSTLKIQRTQQEDSAVYLCASSLKGQTYTGELFFGEGSRLTVL.

This clonotype was counted many times. V gene TRBV10-1 combines with J gene TRBJ2-3; D is possibly TRBD1 or TRBD2 (7 bases each). This CDR3 has 16 amino acids. V was clipped by 4 bases and J by 5 bases, with 19 bases between them. Germline values: CDR1 WNHNN, CDR2 SYGVQD (reference sequence). This CDR3 reads CASSGEGATKKDTQYF. The DNA for the CDR3 is TGCGCCAGCAGTGGGGAGGGGGCTACGAAGAAAGATACGCAGTATTTT.

In the case of this clonotype: It may be a read error: a sequence one base away is much more abundant. The rearrangement links TRBV12-3 or TRBV12-4 to TRBJ2-7, with no clear D. The CDR3 length is 14 residues. CDR3 amino acids: CASSFSPGSYERYF. As DNA, the CDR3 is TGTGCCAGCAGTTTCTCACCTGGCTCCTACGAGCGGTACTTC.

This clonotype was seen ten or more times. The rearrangement joins TRBV11-2 to TRBJ2-1; TRBD2 might be the D (6 bases). Germline V gene sequence: CDR1 SGHAT, CDR2 FQNNGV. The CDR3 is 16 residues long. Trimming shortened V by 5 bases and J by 6 bases, and 20 bases separated the two germline ends. The CDR3: CASSRGLLNRSNEQFF. The CDR3 nucleotides are TGTGCCAGCAGCCGGGGACTCCTGAACAGATCCAATGAGCAGTTCTTC.

This clonotype was observed many times. This chain joins TRBV4-1 and TRBJ2-1; 9 nucleotides line up with TRBD2. CDR1 is MGHRA, CDR2 YSYEKL, per germline. CDR3 length: 18 amino acids. Trimming removed 1 base from V and 7 bases from J; junction bases left unmatched: 14. The CDR3 sequence: CASSQGSTRLAVRNEQFF. The CDR3 DNA reads TGCGCCAGCAGCCAAGGATCGACGAGACTAGCGGTGAGAAATGAGCAGTTCTTC.

This sequence joins TRBV20-1 and TRBJ1-3, with D hard to call. The CDR3 spans 14 residues. Per germline, CDR1 DFQATT and CDR2 SNEGSKA (reference sequence). Trimming took off 3 bases at V and 2 bases at J, with 11 bases between the two ends. DNA for the CDR3: TGCAGTGCTAGCGGTGGTTTAGCTGGAAACACCATATATTTT. This translates into CSASGGLAGNTIYF.

At least ten counts were recorded for this clonotype. The V gene is TRBV7-8, the J gene TRBJ2-2; TRBD1 matches 9 bases. V lost 1 base and J lost 8; bases outside the gene matches: 5. The germline CDR1 and CDR2 sequences are SGHVS and FQNEAQ. The CDR3 spans 15 residues. The CDR3 loop reads CASSLVGTGLGELFF. The CDR3 bases are TGTGCCAGCAGCTTAGTTGGGACAGGGCTAGGGGAGCTGTTTTTT.

This clonotype was found many times. The chain joins TRBV7-9 to TRBJ2-3; possibly TRBD2 for D (5 bases). There are 15 residues in the CDR3. From germline, CDR1 is SEHNR and CDR2 FQNEAQ (reference sequence). V lost 2 bases and J lost 5, with 14 bases in between. In DNA, the CDR3 is TGTGCCAGCAGCTTACGAGAGGGAGACATAGATACGCAGTATTTT. It encodes CASSLREGDIDTQYF.

In this sample, this clonotype turned up many times. The rearrangement joins TRBV7-2 to TRBJ1-5, with 7 positions matching TRBD1. Germline V CDR1 and CDR2: SGHTA, FQGNSA. Germline trimming cut 5 bases from V and 5 bases from J; bases unmatched to any gene: 6. The CDR3 covers 14 residues. CDR3 DNA: TGTGCCAGCAGCCAGACAGGGAACTATCAGCCCCAGCATTTT. This translates into CASSQTGNYQPQHF.

The rearrangement joins TRBV24-1 to TRBJ1-2; 10 positions agree with TRBD1. The CDR3 runs to 14 residues. Trimming at V came to 5 bases and at J to 6 bases, leaving 5 bases not matched to a gene. CDR1 is KGHDR, CDR2 SFDVKD, per germline. The CDR3 region is CATSARDRGNGYTF. The CDR3, as DNA: TGTGCCACCAGTGCTAGGGACAGGGGCAATGGCTACACCTTC.

This clonotype appeared many times. The chain couples TRBV2 to TRBJ1-5; D is ambiguous. Germline V gene lookup returns CDR1 SNHLY and CDR2 FYNNEI. This CDR3 region has 15 residues. V was pared by 4 bases and J by 4 bases, with 14 bases between. The CDR3 region is CASSGEPKINQPQHF. As DNA, the CDR3 is TGTGCCAGCAGTGGGGAGCCAAAAATTAATCAGCCCCAGCATTTT.

Many counts were recorded for this clonotype. CDR3 region: CATSRAGILGTGLGQPQHF. CDR3 nucleotides: TGTGCCACCAGCAGAGCCGGTATCCTCGGGACAGGTCTTGGACAGCCCCAGCATTTT. V gene TRBV15 combines with J gene TRBJ1-5; 8 bases align to TRBD1. The CDR3 is 19 amino acids. Germline values: CDR1 LNHNV, CDR2 YYDKDF (reference sequence). V shed 1 base, J shed 7 bases, and the junction held 18 bases outside the gene matches.

The chain joins TRBV12-3 or TRBV12-4 to TRBJ1-6; 8 nucleotides align to TRBD1. The CDR3 has 15 amino acids. V was pared by 5 bases and J by 13 bases, with 13 bases of the junction left unmatched. The CDR3 spells CASSQGAISNQPLHF. The CDR3 DNA is TGTGCCAGCAGTCAGGGGGCGATCAGCAATCAGCCCCTCCACTTT.

The sample holds many counts of this clonotype. The rearrangement links TRBV2 to TRBJ2-7; TRBD1 matches 9 bases. CDR3 length: 14 amino acids. V dropped 7 bases and J dropped 2; count of bases not matched to a gene: 6. Germline CDR1 reads SNHLY; CDR2 reads FYNNEI. CDR3 DNA: TGTGCCAGCACTCTGGACAGGGGTCCCTACGAGCAGTACTTC. Amino acids: CASTLDRGPYEQYF.

This clonotype was counted ten times or more. The V and J genes are TRBV24-1 and TRBJ1-1; 11 bases line up with TRBD1. CDR1 is KGHDR and CDR2 is SFDVKD in the germline V gene. The CDR3 has 16 amino acids. After removal of 3 bases from V and 5 bases from J, the junction contained 7 bases not matched to a gene. The CDR3 region is CATSDGQGALGTEAFF. The CDR3, as DNA: TGTGCCACCAGTGATGGACAGGGGGCCCTCGGAACTGAAGCTTTCTTT.

This chain connects TRBV7-9 to TRBJ2-3; 7 bases are shared with TRBD1. V was clipped by 3 bases and J by 2 bases; unmatched bases: 11. Looked up from germline, CDR1 is SEHNR and CDR2 is FQNEAQ (reference sequence). The CDR3 is made up of 17 amino acids. The CDR3, as DNA: TGTGCCAGCAGCTTGGGGGCCGGGACAGAGTTCACAGATACGCAGTATTTT. As protein: CASSLGAGTEFTDTQYF.

This clonotype has a count of ten or more. As DNA, the CDR3 is TGCAGTGCTAGACGTGGACCCCGTGGGGATACGCAGTATTTT. Encoded protein: CSARRGPRGDTQYF. This chain joins TRBV20-1 and TRBJ2-3; unclear D gene. With 2 bases removed from V and 6 bases from J, the gap between germline ends came to 15 bases. This CDR3 spans 14 amino acids. The germline gives CDR1 DFQATT, CDR2 SNEGSKA (reference sequence).

This clonotype was detected ten times or more. The J gene is TRBJ1-5, the V gene TRBV7-8; no clear D gene. V lost 3 bases to trimming and J lost 6 bases, with 9 bases between them. The CDR3 length is 13 residues. CDR1 SGHVS and CDR2 FQNEAQ come from the germline V gene. The chain's CDR3 is CASSFAVLQPQHF. For the CDR3, the DNA is TGTGCCAGCAGCTTCGCAGTCCTTCAGCCCCAGCATTTT.

Ten or more counts support this clonotype. The V and J genes are TRBV4-3 and TRBJ2-7; D is undetermined. V dropped 0 bases and J dropped 1 base, with 13 bases sitting between them. Germline assignment: CDR1 LGHNA and CDR2 YSLEER. There are 16 residues in the CDR3. CDR3 DNA: TGCGCCAGCAGCCAAGATCTGGGTTTGCGGTCCTACGAGCAGTACTTC. It encodes CASSQDLGLRSYEQYF.

Many counts were recorded for this clonotype. The V call is TRBV6-4, the J call TRBJ2-1; 8 bases map to TRBD2. V gave up 4 bases and J gave up 4 bases; unmatched junction bases: 6. The CDR3 is made up of 15 amino acids. From germline, CDR1 is MRHNA and CDR2 SNTAGT. The CDR3 reads CASSGDIAGYNEQFF. The CDR3 DNA reads as TGTGCCAGCAGTGGAGATATAGCGGGATACAATGAGCAGTTCTTC.

This clonotype showed up just a few times. This clone may be a read error of a much larger clone one base away. The chain combines TRBV20-1 with TRBJ1-5, with 7 bases lining up with TRBD1. CDR3 length: 14 amino acids. Germline V gives CDR1 DFQATT, CDR2 SNEGSKA (reference sequence). For the CDR3, the DNA is TGCAGTGCTCAACAGGGGTCGGGCAATCCGCCCCAGCATTTT. Residues: CSAQQGSGNPPQHF.

This clonotype has a count of ten or more. The V gene is TRBV4-3, the J gene TRBJ2-1; D is unresolved. The CDR3 is made up of 14 amino acids. The germline V gene encodes CDR1 LGHNA and CDR2 YSLEER. Trimming took off 1 base at V and 0 bases at J, with 4 bases between the two ends. In DNA form, the CDR3 reads TGCGCCAGCAGCCAAGGGAACTCCTACAATGAGCAGTTCTTC. As protein: CASSQGNSYNEQFF.

This clonotype was recorded at least ten times. The CDR3 coding sequence is TGTGCCACCAAGACAGGGATCTATGGCTACACCTTC. This codes for CATKTGIYGYTF. J is TRBJ1-2 and V is TRBV5-4, with 7 bases matching TRBD1. Germline V gene sequence: CDR1 SGHNT, CDR2 YYREEE (reference sequence). The CDR3 runs 12 residues. V was clipped by 9 bases and J by 4 bases; unmatched bases: 6.

As for this clonotype: A read error is possible here, since a much larger clone lies one base away. The chain combines TRBV4-1 with TRBJ2-7, with TRBD2 matching over 12 bases. From germline, CDR1 is MGHRA and CDR2 YSYEKL. The CDR3 is made up of 17 amino acids. The CDR3 DNA is TGCGCCAGCAGTCCAAGATTAGGACTAGCGGGATCCTGCGAGCAGTACTTC. Encoded protein: CASSPRLGLAGSCEQYF.

This clonotype was seen more than once but under ten times. A read error may account for a junction end that differs from germline. The rearrangement uses TRBV9 and TRBJ2-5; 8 bases align to TRBD1. The CDR3 sequence is 15 residues long. Per germline, CDR1 SGDLS and CDR2 YYNGEE. The CDR3 here is CASSPRTGSAETPYF. The DNA of the CDR3 is TGTGCCAGCAGCCCGAGGACAGGGTCGGCGGAGACCCCGTACTTC.

This clonotype was counted only a few times. The chain employs TRBV30 and TRBJ1-6; D possibly corresponds to TRBD1 (5 bases). Looked up from germline, CDR1 is GTSNPN and CDR2 is SVGIG (reference sequence). V lost 1 base, J lost 1 base, and 11 bases lay in between. The CDR3 runs to 16 residues. CDR3 sequence reads: CAWSGFGGSYNSPLHF. CDR3 DNA: TGTGCCTGGAGTGGTTTCGGGGGATCCTATAATTCACCCCTCCACTTT. The whole variable domain, filled in from reference TRBV30 and TRBJ1-6, reads SQTIHQWPATLVQPVGSPLSLECTVEGTSNPNLYWYRQAAGRGLQLLFYSVGIGQISSEVPQNLSASRPQDRQFILSSKKLLLSDSGFYLCAWSGFGGSYNSPLHFGNGTRLTVT.